One sample yielded the 27 T cell receptor beta chains listed below, sequenced in a study of OX40 agonist ivuxolimab in advanced cancers. Assay: immunoSEQ multiplex PCR; the TCRdb copy retains only in-frame clones and omits some. Of fewer than 80,000 clones listed, about 90% are singletons. This specimen was CD4+ or CD8+ T cells sorted from blood, taken in a trial of the OX40 agonist ivuxolimab. These receptors were obtained from an adult with an advanced solid tumor such as melanoma, head and neck, liver or kidney cancer.

The chain joins TRBV6-4 to TRBJ2-3; the match to TRBD2 covers 7 bases. Unmatched junction bases numbered 5, after V lost 6 bases and J lost 5 bases. The CDR3 runs 13 residues. The V gene's germline CDR1 is MRHNA and CDR2 SNTAGT. The DNA of the CDR3 is TGTGCCAGCAGGGGAGGGAGAGAAGATACGCAGTATTTT. This encodes CASRGGREDTQYF.

The genes are TRBV10-3 and TRBJ1-4; 9 nucleotides align to TRBD1. The CDR3 is 15 residues long. CDR1 ENHRY and CDR2 SYGVKD come from the germline V gene. The V gene end was trimmed by 6 bases and the J gene end by 7 bases; junction bases not matched to a gene: 9. The CDR3, as DNA: TGTGCCATCAGCCAGGACAGGGGTAGTAGTGAAAAACTGTTTTTT. The encoded protein is CAISQDRGSSEKLFF.

This chain joins TRBV7-8 and TRBJ2-7; the D is unclear. Between the trimmed V and J ends, which lost 3 bases and 3 bases, there was a span of 12 bases. CDR1 is SGHVS and CDR2 is FQNEAQ in the germline V gene. CDR3 size: 14 residues. The CDR3 protein is CASSFGHKDYEQYF. The CDR3 DNA follows: TGTGCCAGCAGCTTCGGCCACAAGGACTACGAGCAGTACTTC.

This rearrangement joins TRBV18 to TRBJ1-6; a weak D match, TRBD1 (5 bases). V lost 3 bases and J 8 bases, leaving 17 bases between the germline ends. The CDR3 has 16 residues. Germline CDR1 reads KGHSH; CDR2 reads LQKENI. The CDR3 is CASSPSRGTRDSPLHF. Here the CDR3 DNA reads TGTGCCAGCTCACCGAGCCGGGGGACCCGGGATTCACCCCTCCACTTT.

This chain connects TRBV7-9 to TRBJ2-3; D gene unclear. Between the trimmed V and J ends, which lost 2 bases and 1 base, there was a span of 10 bases. This CDR3 comprises 15 residues. Germline loops: CDR1 SEHNR, CDR2 FQNEAQ (reference sequence). The DNA of the CDR3 is TGTGCCAGCAGCTTAAGTGGGTCGGGCACAGATACGCAGTATTTT. This gives the protein CASSLSGSGTDTQYF.

This chain uses TRBV19 with TRBJ1-5; D is undetermined. The CDR3 covers 13 residues. The V and J ends lost 5 bases and 4 bases respectively, with 9 bases between them. Germline V gene sequence: CDR1 LNHDA, CDR2 SQIVND (reference sequence). In DNA, the CDR3 is TGTGCCAGTAGTTGGGATTCTAATCAGCCCCAGCATTTT. Its protein product is CASSWDSNQPQHF.

This clone was observed a single time. The V gene is TRBV21-1, the J gene TRBJ2-7; the table's D gene call, TRBD1, was not cross checked with the DNA. TRBV21-1 has pseudogene status. The CDR3 consists of 15 residues. In DNA, the CDR3 is TGTGCCAGCAGCTCTGGGGACAGGAGGATCTACGAGCAGTACTTC. As protein: CASSSGDRRIYEQYF.

The V and J genes are TRBV28 and TRBJ2-3; TRBD2 matches 11 bases. With 6 bases clipped from V and 2 bases from J, the junction kept 7 bases outside the gene matches. The CDR3 is made up of 16 amino acids. Germline V gives CDR1 MDHEN, CDR2 SYDVKM. The CDR3: CASRSLAGGPTDTQYF. In nucleotides, the CDR3 is TGTGCCAGCAGGTCATTAGCGGGAGGGCCCACAGATACGCAGTATTTT.

With respect to this clone: The sample carries other DNA sequences with the same CDR3. The rearrangement links TRBV4-2 to TRBJ2-6; weak D call: TRBD1 (5 bases). V was pared by 1 base and J by 4 bases, with 14 bases between. This CDR3 comprises 17 residues. Germline V gene lookup returns CDR1 LGHNA and CDR2 YNFKEQ. CDR3 loop: CASSQGIRGRGANVLTF. The CDR3 nucleotides are TGTGCCAGCAGCCAAGGCATAAGGGGTCGGGGGGCCAACGTCCTGACTTTC.

The sample holds one count of this clone. The chain carries TRBV10-3 and TRBJ2-3, with TRBD2 identical over 13 bases. V trimming: 6 bases; J trimming: 5 bases; junction bases outside the gene matches: 2. The CDR3 consists of 14 residues. Germline V gene lookup returns CDR1 ENHRY and CDR2 SYGVKD. The CDR3: CAIRGTSGIDTQYF. The CDR3 nucleotides are TGTGCCATCAGGGGGACTAGCGGGATAGATACGCAGTATTTT.

The chain uses TRBV7-9 and TRBJ2-5; 9 bases fit TRBD2. CDR1 and CDR2 (germline): SEHNR, FQNEAQ (reference sequence). This CDR3 region has 19 residues. Losses at the gene ends were 4 bases for V and 4 bases for J; bases not matched to a gene: 19. CDR3 nucleotides: TGTGCCAGCAGCTATGACTGGGTGCAGACTAGCGGAAAAGGAGAGACCCAGTACTTC. Protein: CASSYDWVQTSGKGETQYF. The full variable domain, completed using reference TRBV7-9 and TRBJ2-5, is DTGVSQNPRHKITKRGQNVTFRCDPISEHNRLYWYRQTLGQGPEFLTYFQNEAQLEKSRLLSDRFSAERPKGSFSTLEIQRTEQGDSAMYLCASSYDWVQTSGKGETQYFGPGTRLLVL.

This clone was counted once. The gene calls are TRBV6-1 and TRBJ1-4, with 10 bases lining up with TRBD1. Germline V CDR1 and CDR2: MNHNS, SASEGT. The CDR3 is 14 residues long. The junction had 2 bases not matched to a gene; V was cut back by 5 bases and J by 5 bases. CDR3 sequence: CASSRGQGNEKLFF. The CDR3 DNA follows: TGTGCCAGCAGTCGGGGACAGGGGAATGAAAAACTGTTTTTT.

The rearrangement uses TRBV7-9 and TRBJ2-3; D possibly uses TRBD1 or TRBD2 (5 bases each). The CDR3 runs 15 residues. Germline V gene sequence: CDR1 SEHNR, CDR2 FQNEAQ (reference sequence). Trimming stripped 5 bases from V and 1 base from J, with 13 bases between. DNA of the CDR3: TGTGCCAGCAGCCGGGTCCAGGGACGCACAGATACGCAGTATTTT. It translates to CASSRVQGRTDTQYF. The full variable domain, rest sourced from reference TRBV7-9 and TRBJ2-3, is DTGVSQNPRHKITKRGQNVTFRCDPISEHNRLYWYRQTLGQGPEFLTYFQNEAQLEKSRLLSDRFSAERPKGSFSTLEIQRTEQGDSAMYLCASSRVQGRTDTQYFGPGTRLTVL.

The chain combines TRBV6-6 with TRBJ1-2, with 9 positions matching TRBD1. V shed 7 bases and J 7 bases; nucleotides not matched to a gene: 7. CDR3 length: 13 residues. Germline CDR1 and CDR2: MNHNY and SVGAGI (reference sequence). DNA of the CDR3: TGTGCCAGCACCGGGACAGGGTCAAGTGGCTACACCTTC. Its protein product is CASTGTGSSGYTF.

As to this clone: Other DNA sequences of this sample code for an identical CDR3. The chain joins TRBV28 to TRBJ2-6; D is ambiguous. The CDR3 runs to 13 residues. Trimming pared 3 bases from V and 1 base from J, leaving 1 base between. CDR1 and CDR2 (germline): MDHEN, SYDVKM. The CDR3 sequence: CASSLSGANVLTF. The CDR3 DNA is TGTGCCAGCAGTTTGTCTGGGGCCAACGTCCTGACTTTC.

The chain employs TRBV5-1 and TRBJ2-1; 11 positions agree with TRBD2. In germline, CDR1 is SGHRS, CDR2 YFSETQ. The CDR3 contains 17 residues. V was clipped by 1 base and J by 2 bases; unmatched bases: 5. CDR3 in amino acids: CASSLLAGGPPYNEQFF. The CDR3 DNA is TGCGCCAGCAGCTTGCTAGCGGGAGGACCCCCCTACAATGAGCAGTTCTTC.

This rearrangement joins TRBV7-9 to TRBJ2-1; 10 nucleotides align to TRBD2. Germline V gene lookup returns CDR1 SEHNR and CDR2 FQNEAQ (reference sequence). The CDR3 is 16 amino acids. V lost 7 bases to trimming and J lost 4 bases; unmatched junction nucleotides: 10. DNA of the CDR3: TGTGCCAGCAACTCACTACTAGCGGGATTTTACAATGAGCAGTTCTTC. It yields the protein CASNSLLAGFYNEQFF.

The V gene is TRBV30, the J gene TRBJ2-3, with 11 nucleotides matching TRBD2. J lost 0 bases, V lost 2 bases, and 13 bases had no gene match. CDR3 length: 19 amino acids. Germline V gene sequence: CDR1 GTSNPN, CDR2 SVGIG (reference sequence). CDR3 residues: CAWSPLAGDFWPSTDTQYF. CDR3 DNA sequence: TGTGCCTGGAGTCCACTAGCGGGAGACTTTTGGCCTAGCACAGATACGCAGTATTTT.

CDR3 sequence: CASSQVGRLAKNIQYF. The CDR3 region has the DNA TGCGCCAGCAGCCAAGTTGGACGGCTAGCCAAAAACATTCAGTACTTC. This chain links TRBV4-1 with TRBJ2-4; D is unresolved. Looked up from germline, CDR1 is MGHRA and CDR2 is YSYEKL. The CDR3 is 16 amino acids. V was shortened by 1 base and J by 0 bases, with 10 bases between the two germline ends.

The V call is TRBV1, the J call TRBJ2-5; TRBD2, the table's D call, was not compared with the DNA. TRBV1 is a recognized pseudogene. The CDR3 sequence is 14 residues long. CDR3 DNA: TGCACCAGCAGCTCAACTAGCGGGTACGAGACCCAGTACTTC. It encodes CTSSSTSGYETQYF.

This rearrangement joins TRBV28 to TRBJ2-7; 10 nucleotides match TRBD1. The CDR3 is 17 amino acids. Germline loops: CDR1 MDHEN, CDR2 SYDVKM. V shed 4 bases and J 6 bases; nucleotides not matched to a gene: 15. The CDR3 loop reads CASSSPDTGTGVGEQYF. The CDR3 region has the DNA TGTGCCAGCAGTTCGCCTGACACCGGGACAGGGGTGGGCGAGCAGTACTTC.

This clone was counted only a few times. This sequence joins TRBV6-5 and TRBJ2-7, with a possible D match to TRBD2 (6 bases). The length of the CDR3 is 15 residues. The germline V and J ends were trimmed by 2 bases and 7 bases, with 18 bases remaining between them. Germline V CDR1 and CDR2: MNHEY, SVGAGI. This chain's CDR3 is CASSYGRDASGEQYF. In nucleotides, the CDR3 is TGTGCCAGCAGTTACGGCCGGGACGCCAGCGGGGAGCAGTACTTC.

The chain carries TRBV28 and TRBJ2-7; D remains unclear. CDR1 is MDHEN, CDR2 SYDVKM, per germline. The V gene lost 7 bases and the J gene lost 5 bases, with 15 bases spanning the gap. This CDR3 has 13 residues. CDR3 region: CASTSWDGNEQYF. CDR3 sequence (DNA): TGTGCCAGCACGTCATGGGATGGGAACGAGCAGTACTTC.

The chain employs TRBV7-8 and TRBJ2-7; 8 positions match TRBD2. V trimming: 3 bases; J trimming: 3 bases; junction bases outside the gene matches: 7. This CDR3 has 15 amino acids. Germline lookup yields CDR1 SGHVS and CDR2 FQNEAQ. The CDR3 DNA follows: TGTGCCAGCAGCTTGGATGTAGCGGGAAGCTACGAGCAGTACTTC. Translating it yields CASSLDVAGSYEQYF.

The chain links TRBV28 to TRBJ2-2; no clear D gene. With 8 bases removed from V and 7 bases from J, the gap between germline ends came to 20 bases. Germline CDR1 reads MDHEN; CDR2 reads SYDVKM. There are 15 residues in the CDR3. The CDR3 bases are TGTGCCAGCGCCTCCGGCGGATCGACGGACGGGGAGCTGTTTTTT. The encoded protein is CASASGGSTDGELFF.

The V call is TRBV5-1, the J call TRBJ2-1, with 11 bases lining up with TRBD2. Germline-derived CDR1 and CDR2 are SGHRS and YFSETQ. The J segment lost 7 bases and the V segment lost 4 bases, leaving 10 bases of the junction unmatched. The CDR3 covers 16 residues. For the CDR3, the DNA is TGCGCCAGCAGCAACTCAATGACTAGCGGGATAAATGAGCAGTTCTTC. Translating it yields CASSNSMTSGINEQFF.

CDR3 nucleotide sequence: TGTGCTAGTGGTTTGAAACCCCTGACTAGCGGGGAGGGGACCCAGTACTTC. Residues: CASGLKPLTSGEGTQYF. V gene TRBV12-5 combines with J gene TRBJ2-5; 11 bases map to TRBD2. The CDR3 length is 17 residues. The V segment lost 2 bases and the J segment 7 bases; nucleotides outside the gene matches: 12. CDR1 and CDR2 (germline): LGHNT, FRNRAP.